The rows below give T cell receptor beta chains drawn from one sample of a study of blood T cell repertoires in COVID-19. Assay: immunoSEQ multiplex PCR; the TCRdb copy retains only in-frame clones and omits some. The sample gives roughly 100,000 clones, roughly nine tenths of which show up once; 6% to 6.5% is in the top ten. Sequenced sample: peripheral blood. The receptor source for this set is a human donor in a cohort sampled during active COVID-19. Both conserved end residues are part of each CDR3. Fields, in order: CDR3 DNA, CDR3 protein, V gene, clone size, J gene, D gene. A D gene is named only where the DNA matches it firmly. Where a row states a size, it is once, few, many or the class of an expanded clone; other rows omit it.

CDR3nt: TGTGCCAGCTCCTTTTCGGAGGAATCCAATCAGCCCCAGCATTTT
CDR3aa: CASSFSEESNQPQHF
v_gene: TRBV6-5
abundance: .
j_gene: TRBJ1-5
d_gene: .

CDR3nt: TGTGCCAGTAGTATAAAACAGAACACCGGGGAGCTGTTTTTT
CDR3aa: CASSIKQNTGELFF
v_gene: TRBV19
abundance: .
j_gene: TRBJ2-2
d_gene: .

CDR3nt: TGTGCCAGCAGCTTAACGAGTGAGGGTCCTTACTACCAGTTCTTC
CDR3aa: CASSLTSEGPYYQFF
v_gene: TRBV7-3
abundance: .
j_gene: TRBJ2-1
d_gene: .

CDR3nt: TGTGCCAGCAGCTTAGCTCGGGGAGGAAACATTCAGTACTTC
CDR3aa: CASSLARGGNIQYF
v_gene: TRBV7-8
abundance: .
j_gene: TRBJ2-4
d_gene: .

CDR3nt: TGTGCCAGCAGTGTGCAGGGGAACTATGGCTACACCTTC
CDR3aa: CASSVQGNYGYTF
v_gene: TRBV2
abundance: .
j_gene: TRBJ1-2
d_gene: .

CDR3nt: TGCGCCAGCAGCTTGGGGGGCAGCCAAGAGACCCAGTACTTC
CDR3aa: CASSLGGSQETQYF
v_gene: TRBV5-1
abundance: once
j_gene: TRBJ2-5
d_gene: .

CDR3nt: TGTGCCAGCAGCTCAGGGGCTGGGGCCAACGTCCTGACTTTC
CDR3aa: CASSSGAGANVLTF
v_gene: TRBV7-2
abundance: .
j_gene: TRBJ2-6
d_gene: .

CDR3nt: TGTGCCAGCAGTTCCGGGACTAGAGATAAAGAGACCCAGTACTTC
CDR3aa: CASSSGTRDKETQYF
v_gene: TRBV27
abundance: .
j_gene: TRBJ2-5
d_gene: TRBD2

CDR3nt: TGTGCCAGTAGTAAAAATCAGGATTTCACTGAAGCTTTCTTT
CDR3aa: CASSKNQDFTEAFF
v_gene: TRBV19
abundance: .
j_gene: TRBJ1-1
d_gene: .

CDR3nt: TGTGCCAGCAGTGAATCTAGAACCAGGGCGCAATATAATTCACCCCTCCACTTT
CDR3aa: CASSESRTRAQYNSPLHF
v_gene: TRBV25-1
abundance: .
j_gene: TRBJ1-6
d_gene: .

CDR3nt: TGTGCCAGCGGAGGGGAGTACCAAGAGACCCAGTACTTC
CDR3aa: CASGGEYQETQYF
v_gene: TRBV2
abundance: .
j_gene: TRBJ2-5
d_gene: .

CDR3nt: TGTGCCAGCAGCCTTACTAGCGGGACCTACAATGAGCAGTTCTTC
CDR3aa: CASSLTSGTYNEQFF
v_gene: TRBV25-1
abundance: .
j_gene: TRBJ2-1
d_gene: TRBD2

CDR3nt: TGTGCCAGCAGCCAACCGGGCATTCAGTACTTC
CDR3aa: CASSQPGIQYF
v_gene: TRBV2
abundance: few
j_gene: TRBJ2-4
d_gene: .

CDR3nt: TGTGCCAGCAGCGTAGATCCAGGGCTCGAGCAGTACTTC
CDR3aa: CASSVDPGLEQYF
v_gene: TRBV9
abundance: .
j_gene: TRBJ2-7
d_gene: .

CDR3nt: TGTGCCATCAGTGAGTCGGCCGAGGCCTACAATGAGCAGTTCTTC
CDR3aa: CAISESAEAYNEQFF
v_gene: TRBV10-3
abundance: .
j_gene: TRBJ2-1
d_gene: .

CDR3nt: TGTGCCAGCAGCGTAGGAGGGACCGGGGAGCTGTTTTTT
CDR3aa: CASSVGGTGELFF
v_gene: TRBV9
abundance: .
j_gene: TRBJ2-2
d_gene: .

CDR3nt: TGTGCCAGCAGCTCGCGACAGGGACCGATCAATCAGCCCCAGCATTTT
CDR3aa: CASSSRQGPINQPQHF
v_gene: TRBV7-3
abundance: .
j_gene: TRBJ1-5
d_gene: TRBD1

CDR3nt: TGTGCCAGCAGCCCCGAGGTTGGAAACACCATATATTTT
CDR3aa: CASSPEVGNTIYF
v_gene: TRBV6-6
abundance: .
j_gene: TRBJ1-3
d_gene: .

CDR3nt: TGTGCCAGCAGCTTATTAGCAGGGTCTGGCTACACCTTC
CDR3aa: CASSLLAGSGYTF
v_gene: TRBV7-8
abundance: .
j_gene: TRBJ1-2
d_gene: .

CDR3nt: TGTGCCAGCACCCCCGGGGGTCAAGAGACCCAGTACTTC
CDR3aa: CASTPGGQETQYF
v_gene: TRBV28
abundance: .
j_gene: TRBJ2-5
d_gene: .

CDR3nt: TGTGCCAGCTCACCACTCCCCCAGTCGGGAAGCAATCAGCCCCAGCATTTT
CDR3aa: CASSPLPQSGSNQPQHF
v_gene: TRBV18
abundance: .
j_gene: TRBJ1-5
d_gene: .

CDR3nt: TGTGCCAGCAGCAAAGAGGACAGGCGTGAAAAACTGTTTTTT
CDR3aa: CASSKEDRREKLFF
v_gene: TRBV7-9
abundance: once
j_gene: TRBJ1-4
d_gene: TRBD1

CDR3nt: TGCGCCAGCAGCTCGACAGGGTTGATTGAAAAACTGTTTTTT
CDR3aa: CASSSTGLIEKLFF
v_gene: TRBV5-1
abundance: .
j_gene: TRBJ1-4
d_gene: TRBD1

CDR3nt: TGTGCCAGCAGCTCCTTCGGCGGGTCAGGAAACACCATATATTTT
CDR3aa: CASSSFGGSGNTIYF
v_gene: TRBV7-2
abundance: .
j_gene: TRBJ1-3
d_gene: .

CDR3nt: TGCGCCAGCAGCCAAGAAGGACAGAGCCTCTCCTACGAGCAGTACTTC
CDR3aa: CASSQEGQSLSYEQYF
v_gene: TRBV4-1
abundance: .
j_gene: TRBJ2-7
d_gene: .

CDR3nt: TGCAGCGTTGAACAAGGGGGCGGGTACAATGAGCAGTTCTTC
CDR3aa: CSVEQGGGYNEQFF
v_gene: TRBV29-1
abundance: .
j_gene: TRBJ2-1
d_gene: TRBD1

CDR3nt: TGTGCCAGCAGCTTGCGTAGCGGGAGGATGAGTGGGAATGAGCAGTTCTTC
CDR3aa: CASSLRSGRMSGNEQFF
v_gene: TRBV7-2
abundance: .
j_gene: TRBJ2-1
d_gene: TRBD2

CDR3nt: TGTGCCAGCAGCCAAGCACAGGGCCCTGATACGCAGTATTTT
CDR3aa: CASSQAQGPDTQYF
v_gene: TRBV3-1/TRBV3-2
abundance: .
j_gene: TRBJ2-3
d_gene: .

CDR3nt: TGTGCCAGTAGTATAGTCTTACTCGGCGGGGTTAGTCAGCCCCAGCATTTT
CDR3aa: CASSIVLLGGVSQPQHF
v_gene: TRBV19
abundance: .
j_gene: TRBJ1-5
d_gene: .

CDR3nt: TGTGCCAGCAGCCTTTCGACAGGGGCGCAGGCTGGAAACACCATATATTTT
CDR3aa: CASSLSTGAQAGNTIYF
v_gene: TRBV14
abundance: .
j_gene: TRBJ1-3
d_gene: TRBD1

CDR3nt: TGTGCCAGCAGCTCAGTAAACACCGGGACTAGCGGGAGACCAGCTACGCAGTATTTT
CDR3aa: CASSSVNTGTSGRPATQYF
v_gene: TRBV7-3
abundance: few
j_gene: TRBJ2-3
d_gene: TRBD2

CDR3nt: TGTGCCAGCAGTGTACCGGGACAGGGAAGCAACGAGCAGTACTTC
CDR3aa: CASSVPGQGSNEQYF
v_gene: TRBV2
abundance: .
j_gene: TRBJ2-7
d_gene: TRBD1

CDR3nt: TGCGCCAGCAGCCAAGAAGGAGAGAACACTGAAGCTTTCTTT
CDR3aa: CASSQEGENTEAFF
v_gene: TRBV4-1
abundance: .
j_gene: TRBJ1-1
d_gene: .

CDR3nt: TGTGCCAGCAGCGTAGGACTAGCGGGAATGTACAATGAGCAGTTCTTC
CDR3aa: CASSVGLAGMYNEQFF
v_gene: TRBV9
abundance: .
j_gene: TRBJ2-1
d_gene: TRBD2

CDR3nt: TGTGCCAGCAGTTTCCCCGGACAGGGCCAACGCGGGGAGCTGTTTTTT
CDR3aa: CASSFPGQGQRGELFF
v_gene: TRBV27
abundance: .
j_gene: TRBJ2-2
d_gene: TRBD1

CDR3nt: TGCGCCAGCAGCAAACTCGGTACAGACGAGCAGTACTTC
CDR3aa: CASSKLGTDEQYF
v_gene: TRBV4-1
abundance: .
j_gene: TRBJ2-7
d_gene: .

CDR3nt: TGTGCCAGCAGCGTAGGAAGTGTTTGGGACAGAAAAATGAACACTGAAGCTTTCTTT
CDR3aa: CASSVGSVWDRKMNTEAFF
v_gene: TRBV9
abundance: once
j_gene: TRBJ1-1
d_gene: TRBD1

CDR3nt: TGTGCCACCAGCAGAGTTGTGAACAGGGATGAAAAACTGTTTTTT
CDR3aa: CATSRVVNRDEKLFF
v_gene: TRBV15
abundance: .
j_gene: TRBJ1-4
d_gene: .

CDR3nt: TGTGCCAGCAAGACGGCCAGGACAGGGGTTCGAACTAATGAAAAACTGTTTTTT
CDR3aa: CASKTARTGVRTNEKLFF
v_gene: TRBV2
abundance: .
j_gene: TRBJ1-4
d_gene: TRBD1

CDR3nt: TGTGCCAGCAGTCTTCTAGGCACCGGGGAGCTGTTTTTT
CDR3aa: CASSLLGTGELFF
v_gene: TRBV6-2/TRBV6-3
abundance: .
j_gene: TRBJ2-2
d_gene: .

CDR3nt: TGTGCCAGCAGTGACCAGCGGGGCAATGAGCAGTTCTTC
CDR3aa: CASSDQRGNEQFF
v_gene: TRBV6-4
abundance: .
j_gene: TRBJ2-1
d_gene: TRBD2

CDR3nt: TGTGCCAGCAGTTTACTCACAGGGGATGGGAATCAGCCCCAGCATTTT
CDR3aa: CASSLLTGDGNQPQHF
v_gene: TRBV28
abundance: .
j_gene: TRBJ1-5
d_gene: TRBD1

CDR3nt: TGTGCCAGCAGTCCTCTTCGGTCAGGTAGATACGAGCAGTACTTC
CDR3aa: CASSPLRSGRYEQYF
v_gene: TRBV6-5
abundance: .
j_gene: TRBJ2-7
d_gene: .

CDR3nt: TGTGCCAGCTCACCCACGCCTAGCGGGAGTCCCCACGAGCAGTACTTC
CDR3aa: CASSPTPSGSPHEQYF
v_gene: TRBV18
abundance: .
j_gene: TRBJ2-7
d_gene: TRBD2

CDR3nt: TGTGCCAGCAGTTTATTTAGAGGACAGGGAAGAATCCCCACCACTCGCTATGGCTACACCTTC
CDR3aa: CASSLFRGQGRIPTTRYGYTF
v_gene: TRBV28
abundance: .
j_gene: TRBJ1-2
d_gene: TRBD1

CDR3nt: TGCGCCAGCAAGCCATACCGAGGTTCTTTTAACTATGGCTACACCTTC
CDR3aa: CASKPYRGSFNYGYTF
v_gene: TRBV23-1
abundance: .
j_gene: TRBJ1-2
d_gene: .

CDR3nt: TGCAGCGTTCAGACCGGGACAGGGACCCTTAATGAGCAGTTCTTC
CDR3aa: CSVQTGTGTLNEQFF
v_gene: TRBV29-1
abundance: .
j_gene: TRBJ2-1
d_gene: TRBD1

CDR3nt: TGTGCCAGCAGTTTACATCGACTAGCGGGGGGTGAAGAGACCCAGTACTTC
CDR3aa: CASSLHRLAGGEETQYF
v_gene: TRBV28
abundance: .
j_gene: TRBJ2-5
d_gene: TRBD2

CDR3nt: TGTGCCAGCAGTGGGGAGAGAAGGGAGACCCAGTACTTC
CDR3aa: CASSGERRETQYF
v_gene: TRBV2
abundance: .
j_gene: TRBJ2-5
d_gene: .

CDR3nt: TGTGCCAGCAGCCCCGGGGTCGACAGGGGGCCAGAGACCCAGTACTTC
CDR3aa: CASSPGVDRGPETQYF
v_gene: TRBV5-4
abundance: .
j_gene: TRBJ2-5
d_gene: TRBD1

CDR3nt: TGTGCCAGCAGTTCCGGGACATCTAACTATGGCTACACCTTC
CDR3aa: CASSSGTSNYGYTF
v_gene: TRBV28
abundance: .
j_gene: TRBJ1-2
d_gene: .

CDR3nt: TGTGCCAGCAGCCGGGGGGAGGAGCCCCAGCATTTT
CDR3aa: CASSRGEEPQHF
v_gene: TRBV5-8
abundance: few
j_gene: TRBJ1-5
d_gene: .

CDR3nt: TGTGCCAGTAGCCGCCCAGCGGAGGGACCTGGGCAGTTCTTC
CDR3aa: CASSRPAEGPGQFF
v_gene: TRBV19
abundance: .
j_gene: TRBJ2-1
d_gene: .

CDR3nt: TGTGCCAGCACTAGACAGGGAGTAGAATCTAATCAGCCCCAGCATTTT
CDR3aa: CASTRQGVESNQPQHF
v_gene: TRBV6-6
abundance: .
j_gene: TRBJ1-5
d_gene: TRBD1

CDR3nt: TGTGCCACCGGAGGGTCTGGGGCCAACGTCCTGACTTTC
CDR3aa: CATGGSGANVLTF
v_gene: TRBV24-1
abundance: few
j_gene: TRBJ2-6
d_gene: .

CDR3nt: TGTGCCAGCAGCTTACCGGGGACAGGGGCCCGTAATGAGCAGTTCTTC
CDR3aa: CASSLPGTGARNEQFF
v_gene: TRBV7-2
abundance: few
j_gene: TRBJ2-1
d_gene: TRBD1